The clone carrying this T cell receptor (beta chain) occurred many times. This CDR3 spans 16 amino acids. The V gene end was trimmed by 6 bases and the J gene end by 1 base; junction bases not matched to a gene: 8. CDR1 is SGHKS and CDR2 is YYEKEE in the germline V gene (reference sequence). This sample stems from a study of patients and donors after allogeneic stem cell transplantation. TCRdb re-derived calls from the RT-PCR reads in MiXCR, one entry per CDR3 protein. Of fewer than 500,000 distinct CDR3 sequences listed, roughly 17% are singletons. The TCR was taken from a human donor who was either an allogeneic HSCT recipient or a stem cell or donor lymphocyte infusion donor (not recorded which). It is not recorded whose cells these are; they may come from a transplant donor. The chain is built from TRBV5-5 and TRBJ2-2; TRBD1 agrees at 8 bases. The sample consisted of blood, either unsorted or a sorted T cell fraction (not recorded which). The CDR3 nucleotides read TGTGCCAGCACCGATCCGGGACAGGAGAACACCGGGGAGCTGTTTTTT. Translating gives CASTDPGQENTGELFF. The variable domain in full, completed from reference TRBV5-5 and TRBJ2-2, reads DAGVTQSPTHLIKTRGQQVTLRCSPISGHKSVSWYQQVLGQGPQFIFQYYEKEERGRGNFPDRFSARQFPNYSSELNVNALLLGDSALYLCASTDPGQENTGELFFGEGSRLTVL.